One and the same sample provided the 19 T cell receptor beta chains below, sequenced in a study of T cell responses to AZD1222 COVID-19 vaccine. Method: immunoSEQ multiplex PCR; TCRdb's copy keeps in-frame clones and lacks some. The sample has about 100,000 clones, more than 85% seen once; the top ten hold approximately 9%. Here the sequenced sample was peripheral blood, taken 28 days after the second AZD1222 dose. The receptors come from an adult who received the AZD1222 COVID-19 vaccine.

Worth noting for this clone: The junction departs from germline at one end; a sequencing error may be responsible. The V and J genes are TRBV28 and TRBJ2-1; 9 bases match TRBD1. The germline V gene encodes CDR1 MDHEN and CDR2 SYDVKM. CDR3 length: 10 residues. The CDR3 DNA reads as TGTGCCAGCAGAGGACAGGGGTTAATCTTC. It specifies CASRGQGLIF.

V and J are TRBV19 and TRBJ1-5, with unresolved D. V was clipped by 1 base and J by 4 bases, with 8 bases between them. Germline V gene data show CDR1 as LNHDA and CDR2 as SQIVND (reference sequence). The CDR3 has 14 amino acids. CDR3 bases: TGTGCCAGTAGTATAGGGCAGGATAATCAGCCCCAGCATTTT. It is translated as CASSIGQDNQPQHF.

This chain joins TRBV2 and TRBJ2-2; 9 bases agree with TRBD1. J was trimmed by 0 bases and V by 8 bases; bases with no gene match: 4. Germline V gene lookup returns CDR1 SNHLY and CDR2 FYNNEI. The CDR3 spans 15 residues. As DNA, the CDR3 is TGTGCCAGCCTCCGGGACAGGGCGAACACCGGGGAGCTGTTTTTT. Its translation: CASLRDRANTGELFF.

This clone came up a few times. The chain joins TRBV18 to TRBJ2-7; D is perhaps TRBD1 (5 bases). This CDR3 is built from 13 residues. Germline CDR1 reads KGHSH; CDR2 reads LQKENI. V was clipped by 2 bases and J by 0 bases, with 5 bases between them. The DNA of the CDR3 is TGTGCCAGCTCACCAGACAGCTCCTACGAGCAGTACTTC. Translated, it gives CASSPDSSYEQYF.

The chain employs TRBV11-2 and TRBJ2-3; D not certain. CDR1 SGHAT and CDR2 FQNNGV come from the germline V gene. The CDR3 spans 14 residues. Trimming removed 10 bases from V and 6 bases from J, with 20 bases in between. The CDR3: CATSSLINLDTQYF. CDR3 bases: TGTGCCACCTCCTCCCTGATAAACCTCGATACGCAGTATTTT.

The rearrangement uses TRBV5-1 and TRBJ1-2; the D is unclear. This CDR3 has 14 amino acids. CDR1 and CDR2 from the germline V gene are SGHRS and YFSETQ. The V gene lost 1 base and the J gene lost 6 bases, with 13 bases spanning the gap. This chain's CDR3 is CASSLTALADGYTF. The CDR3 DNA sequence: TGCGCCAGCAGCTTGACGGCCTTAGCTGATGGCTACACCTTC.

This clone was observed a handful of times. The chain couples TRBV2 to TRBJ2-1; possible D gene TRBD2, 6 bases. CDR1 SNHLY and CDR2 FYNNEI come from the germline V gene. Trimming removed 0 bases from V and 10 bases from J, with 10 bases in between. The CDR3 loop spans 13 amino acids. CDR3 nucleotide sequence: TGTGCCAGCAGTGAAGCGCGAGCGGGCGAGCAGTTCTTC. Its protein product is CASSEARAGEQFF.

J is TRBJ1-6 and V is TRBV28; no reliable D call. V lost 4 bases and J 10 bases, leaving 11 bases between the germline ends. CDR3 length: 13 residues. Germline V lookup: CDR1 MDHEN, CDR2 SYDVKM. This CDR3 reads CASSSQTRSPLHF. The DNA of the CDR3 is TGTGCCAGCAGTTCGCAGACAAGATCACCCCTCCACTTT.

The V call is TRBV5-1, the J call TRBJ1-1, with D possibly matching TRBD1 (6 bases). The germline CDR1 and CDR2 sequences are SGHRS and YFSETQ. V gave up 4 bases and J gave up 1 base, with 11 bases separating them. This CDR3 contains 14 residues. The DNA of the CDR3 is TGCGCCAGCAGCGACCGGGACAAGAACACTGAAGCTTTCTTT. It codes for CASSDRDKNTEAFF.

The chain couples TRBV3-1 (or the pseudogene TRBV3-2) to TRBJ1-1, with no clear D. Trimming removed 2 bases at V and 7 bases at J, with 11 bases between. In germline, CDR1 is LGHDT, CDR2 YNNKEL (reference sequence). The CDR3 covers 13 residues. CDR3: CASSQIGGGEAFF. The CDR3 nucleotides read TGTGCCAGCAGCCAAATCGGAGGTGGTGAAGCTTTCTTT.

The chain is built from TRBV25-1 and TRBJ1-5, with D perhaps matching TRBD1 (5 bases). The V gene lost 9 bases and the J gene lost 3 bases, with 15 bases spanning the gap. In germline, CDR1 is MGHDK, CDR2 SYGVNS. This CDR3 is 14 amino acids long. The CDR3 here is CARKPGLNNQPQHF. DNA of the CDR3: TGTGCCAGAAAACCGGGACTCAACAATCAGCCCCAGCATTTT.

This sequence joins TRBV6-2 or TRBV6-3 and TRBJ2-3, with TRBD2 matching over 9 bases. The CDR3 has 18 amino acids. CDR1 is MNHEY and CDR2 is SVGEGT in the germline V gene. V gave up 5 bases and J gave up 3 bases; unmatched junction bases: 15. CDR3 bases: TGTGCCAGCAGTCTGGGCCTTGTGCGTAGCGGGAGTACAGATACGCAGTATTTT. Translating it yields CASSLGLVRSGSTDTQYF.

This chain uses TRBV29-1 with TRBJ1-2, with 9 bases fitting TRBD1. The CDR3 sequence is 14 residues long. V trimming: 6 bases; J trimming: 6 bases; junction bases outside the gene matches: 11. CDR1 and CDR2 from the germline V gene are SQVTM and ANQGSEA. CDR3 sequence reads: CSVGGGTGWNGYTF. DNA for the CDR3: TGCAGCGTGGGTGGGGGGACAGGGTGGAATGGCTACACCTTC. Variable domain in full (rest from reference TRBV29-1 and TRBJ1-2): SAVISQKPSRDICQRGTSLTIQCQVDSQVTMMFWYRQQPGQSLTLIATANQGSEATYESGFVIDKFPISRPNLTFSTLTVSNMSPEDSSIYLCSVGGGTGWNGYTFGSGTRLTVV.

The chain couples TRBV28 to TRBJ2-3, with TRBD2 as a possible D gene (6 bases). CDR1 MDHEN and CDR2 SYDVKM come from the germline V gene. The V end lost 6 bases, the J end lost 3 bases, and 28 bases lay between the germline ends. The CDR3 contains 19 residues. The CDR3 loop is CASRRVAAGALSKTDTQYF. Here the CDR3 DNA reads TGTGCCAGCAGGCGAGTAGCGGCAGGCGCCTTGAGCAAGACAGATACGCAGTATTTT.

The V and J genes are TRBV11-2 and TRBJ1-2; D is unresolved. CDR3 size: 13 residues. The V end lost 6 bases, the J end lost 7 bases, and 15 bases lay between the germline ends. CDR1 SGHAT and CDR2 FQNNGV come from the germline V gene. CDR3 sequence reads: CASSGGGSGGYTF. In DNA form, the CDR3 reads TGTGCCAGCAGTGGAGGCGGCTCGGGTGGCTACACCTTC.

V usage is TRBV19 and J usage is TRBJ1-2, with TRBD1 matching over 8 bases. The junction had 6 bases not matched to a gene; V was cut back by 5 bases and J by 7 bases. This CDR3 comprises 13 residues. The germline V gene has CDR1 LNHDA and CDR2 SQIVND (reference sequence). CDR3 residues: CASSADRAFGYTF. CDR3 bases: TGTGCCAGTAGTGCGGACAGGGCGTTTGGCTACACCTTC.

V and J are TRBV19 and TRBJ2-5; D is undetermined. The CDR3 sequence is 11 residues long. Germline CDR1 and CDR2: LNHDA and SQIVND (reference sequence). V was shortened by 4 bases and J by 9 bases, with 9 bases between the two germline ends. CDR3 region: CASSTEAAQYF. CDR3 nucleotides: TGTGCCAGTAGTACCGAGGCGGCCCAGTACTTC.

The CDR3 region has the DNA TGCGCCAGCAGACTCGGACAGGGGGGTGGTTACGAGCAGTACTTC. Its protein is CASRLGQGGGYEQYF. The chain has TRBV4-1 and TRBJ2-7, with TRBD1 identical over 10 bases. Germline V lookup: CDR1 MGHRA, CDR2 YSYEKL. This CDR3 contains 15 residues. V lost 6 bases and J lost 4; bases outside the gene matches: 9.

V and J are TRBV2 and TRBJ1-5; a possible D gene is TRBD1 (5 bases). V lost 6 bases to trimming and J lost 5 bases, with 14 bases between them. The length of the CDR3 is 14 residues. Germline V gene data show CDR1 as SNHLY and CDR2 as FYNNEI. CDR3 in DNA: TGTGCCAGCAGAGACCGGGACCGTGATCAGCCCCAGCATTTT. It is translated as CASRDRDRDQPQHF.